This section outlines one TCR beta chain sequence together with its context. TCRdb's table, derived via immunoSEQ multiplex PCR, lists solely in-frame clones and lacks some. The table shows 55,000 to 70,000 clones, with 94% occurring only once. The data belong to a study of T cell clonotyping in hematopoietic cell transplantation. The sequenced material came from peripheral blood mononuclear cells. The sequence came from a middle-aged man in good health. Some clones in this sample may be carry-over from other donors' samples.

CDR3 nucleotide sequence: TGTGCCAGCGGGTTTAGGGGCGTTCAGCCCCAGCATTTT. It yields the protein CASGFRGVQPQHF. The chain links TRBV28 to TRBJ1-5; possible D gene TRBD1, 5 bases. Germline V gene lookup returns CDR1 MDHEN and CDR2 SYDVKM. V dropped 8 bases and J dropped 6 bases, with 14 bases sitting between them. The CDR3 is 13 residues long.